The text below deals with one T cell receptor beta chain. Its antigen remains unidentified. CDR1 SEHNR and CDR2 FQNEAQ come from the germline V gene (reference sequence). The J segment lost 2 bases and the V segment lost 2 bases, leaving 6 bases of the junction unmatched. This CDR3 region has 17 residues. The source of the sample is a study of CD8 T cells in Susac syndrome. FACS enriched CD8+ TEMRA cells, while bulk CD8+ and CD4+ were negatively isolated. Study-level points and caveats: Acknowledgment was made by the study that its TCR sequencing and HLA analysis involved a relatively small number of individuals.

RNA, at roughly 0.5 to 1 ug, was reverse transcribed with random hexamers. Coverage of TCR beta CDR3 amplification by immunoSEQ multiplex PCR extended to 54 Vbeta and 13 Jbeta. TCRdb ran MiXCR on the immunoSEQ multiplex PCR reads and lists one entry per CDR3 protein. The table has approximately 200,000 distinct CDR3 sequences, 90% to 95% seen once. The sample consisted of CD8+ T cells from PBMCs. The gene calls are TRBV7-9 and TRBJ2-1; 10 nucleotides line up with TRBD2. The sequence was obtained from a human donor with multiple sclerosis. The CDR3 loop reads CASSLSTSGIAYNEQFF. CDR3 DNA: TGTGCCAGCAGCTTATCCACTAGCGGGATAGCCTACAATGAGCAGTTCTTC.